This TCR beta chain was observed in a study of naive and memory T cell subsets. Two oligonucleotides, mixed equimolar, formed the beta constant-region primer covering TRBC1 and TRBC2. MiXCR, run by TCRdb on the UMI-ligation and nested PCR reads, gives a single entry per CDR3 protein. The table has about 150,000 distinct CDR3 sequences, over 15% seen once. The sample holds many counts of this clonotype. Its specificity is not known. The CDR3 extends over 11 amino acids. Trimming removed 6 bases from V and 8 bases from J, with 13 bases in between. Germline CDR1 and CDR2: SQVTM and ANQGSEA. Study conclusions and caveats: Possibly reflecting memory cells re-expressing CD45RA, a few larger clonotypes occurred in naive repertoires, especially CD8. In naive cells, over 90% of TCR sequences were seen only once.

The rearrangement uses TRBV29-1 and TRBJ1-1; D possibly corresponds to TRBD1 (5 bases). The sequence derives from a human donor in good health. Sequenced input: naive CD4+ T cells from blood. This chain's CDR3 is CSVVDRVEAFF. The CDR3 nucleotides read TGCAGCGTCGTTGACAGAGTAGAAGCTTTCTTT.